The table lists the clone carrying this T cell receptor (beta chain) with many counts. V shed 0 bases and J shed 6 bases, with 2 bases lying between them. The CDR3 has 11 residues. Germline-derived CDR1 and CDR2 are MNHEY and SVGAGI. The entry originates in a study of T cells in Graves' hyperthyroidism and ophthalmopathy. Amplification targeted TCR beta CDR3 regions from RNA transcripts. Using the HTBI primer set, a first-round RT-PCR was run on the TCR CDR3. From the multiplex PCR reads, TCRdb called clonotypes with MiXCR, one entry per CDR3 protein. The table shows over 250,000 distinct CDR3 sequences, with roughly an eighth occurring only once.

The receptor comes from a middle-aged woman with Graves' ophthalmopathy. The chain employs TRBV6-5 and TRBJ2-5; no reliable D call. The sample consisted of blood. CDR3 sequence reads: CASSYSQTQYF. In DNA, the CDR3 is TGTGCCAGCAGTTACTCACAGACCCAGTACTTC.